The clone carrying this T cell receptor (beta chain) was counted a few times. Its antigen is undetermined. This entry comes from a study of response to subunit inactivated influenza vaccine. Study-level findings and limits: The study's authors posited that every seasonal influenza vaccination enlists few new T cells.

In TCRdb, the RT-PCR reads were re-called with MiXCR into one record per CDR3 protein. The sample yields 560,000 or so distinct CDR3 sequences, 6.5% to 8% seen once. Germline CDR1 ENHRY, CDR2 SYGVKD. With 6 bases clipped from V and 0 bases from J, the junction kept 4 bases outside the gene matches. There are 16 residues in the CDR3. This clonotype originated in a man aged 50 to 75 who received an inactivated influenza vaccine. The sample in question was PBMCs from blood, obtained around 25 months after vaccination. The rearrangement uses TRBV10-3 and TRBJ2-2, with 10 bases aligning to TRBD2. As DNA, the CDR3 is TGTGCCATCAGCCGGACTAGCGGCGCGAACACCGGGGAGCTGTTTTTT. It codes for CAISRTSGANTGELFF.